The 5 T cell receptor beta chains below come from one sample, sequenced in a study of cytomegalovirus exposure and HLA in healthy donors. The PCR employed 60 Vbeta primers together with 13 Jbeta primers. Data came from immunoSEQ multiplex PCR; TCRdb stores just in-frame clones and leaves some out. The table includes about 230,000 clones, around 89% detected once. The sequencing sample was made of PBMCs. These receptors all stem from a young woman in good health and CMV-seronegative.

This chain joins TRBV9 and TRBJ1-2; D is unresolved. The CDR3 contains 13 residues. The V end was cut by 0 bases, the J end by 8 bases, with 11 bases between. Germline CDR1 is SGDLS and CDR2 is YYNGEE. CDR3 sequence reads: CASSVVSAGGYTF. For the CDR3, the DNA is TGTGCCAGCAGCGTAGTATCAGCGGGGGGCTACACCTTC.

The chain links TRBV19 to TRBJ1-6; 9 bases are shared with TRBD1. CDR1 is LNHDA and CDR2 is SQIVND in the germline V gene (reference sequence). The CDR3 contains 16 residues. The V segment lost 2 bases and the J segment 4 bases; nucleotides outside the gene matches: 3. CDR3 bases: TGTGCCAGTAGTATAACCGGGACAGGGTATAATTCACCCCTCCACTTT. Its translation is CASSITGTGYNSPLHF. The full variable domain, its missing parts supplied by reference TRBV19 and TRBJ1-6, is DGGITQSPKYLFRKEGQNVTLSCEQNLNHDAMYWYRQDPGQGLRLIYYSQIVNDFQKGDIAEGYSVSREKKESFPLTVTSAQKNPTAFYLCASSITGTGYNSPLHFGNGTRLTVT.

The V gene is TRBV7-9, the J gene TRBJ1-2; possibly TRBD1 for D (5 bases). With 5 bases removed from V and 2 bases from J, the gap between germline ends came to 21 bases. The CDR3 contains 17 residues. Looked up from germline, CDR1 is SEHNR and CDR2 is FQNEAQ (reference sequence). Here the CDR3 DNA reads TGTGCCAGCAGCGATCTTGTGGGGCTACCGTTCAACTATGGCTACACCTTC. This sequence encodes CASSDLVGLPFNYGYTF.

The chain employs TRBV30 and TRBJ1-5; TRBD1 might be the D (5 bases). This CDR3 is built from 14 residues. The V end lost 2 bases, the J end lost 6 bases, and 14 bases lay between the germline ends. Germline assignment: CDR1 GTSNPN and CDR2 SVGIG (reference sequence). CDR3 residues: CAWSPSTGAQPQHF. In nucleotides, the CDR3 is TGTGCCTGGAGTCCCTCTACTGGGGCTCAGCCCCAGCATTTT.

The chain is built from TRBV5-1 and TRBJ2-7; the match to TRBD2 covers 7 bases. J gave up 6 bases and V 4 bases, and 7 bases lay outside the gene matches. The CDR3 sequence is 13 residues long. Germline V gene sequence: CDR1 SGHRS, CDR2 YFSETQ. The CDR3 protein is CASSPRGEGEQYF. CDR3 nucleotide sequence: TGCGCCAGCAGCCCACGAGGGGAGGGCGAGCAGTACTTC.